One and the same sample provided the 25 T cell receptor beta chains below, sequenced in a study of T cells after somatic rescue of genetic block. Produced via immunoSEQ multiplex PCR; TCRdb's table is partial and in-frame only. The sample shows about 88,000 clones, 70% to 90% of them seen only once. Sequences were obtained from peripheral blood mononuclear cells (PBMCs). These receptors all come from a woman between 18 and 30 years old.

The V gene is TRBV9, the J gene TRBJ2-1; TRBD2 agrees at 10 bases. J was trimmed by 5 bases and V by 4 bases; bases with no gene match: 3. Per the germline V gene, CDR1 is SGDLS and CDR2 is YYNGEE. This CDR3 spans 14 amino acids. The CDR3, as DNA: TGTGCCAGCAGCCCTGGGACTAGCGACAATGAGCAGTTCTTC. Translation gives CASSPGTSDNEQFF.

DNA for the CDR3: TGCGCCAGCAGCGAACTGCTAGCGGGAGACTCAGATACGCAGTATTTT. Translation gives CASSELLAGDSDTQYF. The V and J genes are TRBV5-1 and TRBJ2-3; TRBD2 matches 10 bases. This CDR3 has 16 residues. V trimming: 4 bases; J trimming: 4 bases; junction bases outside the gene matches: 9. CDR1 SGHRS and CDR2 YFSETQ come from the germline V gene.

V usage is TRBV9 and J usage is TRBJ2-7, with a possible D match to TRBD2 (6 bases). Deletions cut 1 base from V and 5 bases from J, with 13 bases between. In germline, CDR1 is SGDLS, CDR2 YYNGEE. The CDR3 extends over 14 amino acids. CDR3 loop: CASSVTGARDEQYF. CDR3 in DNA: TGTGCCAGCAGCGTAACGGGAGCTCGTGACGAGCAGTACTTC.

This chain's CDR3 is CASSLVGTSGTDTQYF. CDR3 sequence (DNA): TGTGCCAGCAGCTTAGTGGGGACTAGCGGCACAGATACGCAGTATTTT. V and J are TRBV7-6 and TRBJ2-3; TRBD2 matches 10 bases. This CDR3 has 16 residues. The V gene's germline CDR1 is SGHVS and CDR2 FNYEAQ. The V and J ends lost 1 base and 1 base, in that order; junction bases with no gene match: 2. The variable domain in full, completed from reference TRBV7-6 and TRBJ2-3, reads GAGVSQSPRYKVTKRGQDVALRCDPISGHVSLYWYRQALGQGPEFLTYFNYEAQQDKSGLPNDRFSAERPEGSISTLTIQRTEQRDSAMYRCASSLVGTSGTDTQYFGPGTRLTVL.

The chain links TRBV2 to TRBJ1-2; no clear D gene. This CDR3 contains 14 residues. Germline V gene lookup returns CDR1 SNHLY and CDR2 FYNNEI. V lost 7 bases and J 7 bases, leaving 19 bases between the germline ends. In DNA form, the CDR3 reads TGTGCCAGCACCGCTCTCGGCGGAGGGTTTGGCTACACCTTC. Translated: CASTALGGGFGYTF.

The rearrangement joins TRBV29-1 to TRBJ1-1, with 9 bases lining up with TRBD1. This CDR3 comprises 13 residues. Trimming took 6 bases from V and 1 from J; bases not matched to a gene: 3. The V gene's germline CDR1 is SQVTM and CDR2 ANQGSEA. The CDR3 reads CSVRTGANTEAFF. CDR3 sequence (DNA): TGCAGCGTCAGGACAGGGGCGAACACTGAAGCTTTCTTT.

This chain connects TRBV19 to TRBJ1-1; 8 bases agree with TRBD1. Germline values: CDR1 LNHDA, CDR2 SQIVND (reference sequence). J gave up 0 bases and V 1 base, and 1 base lay outside the gene matches. This CDR3 contains 15 residues. The CDR3 sequence: CASSIGGQVNTEAFF. The DNA of the CDR3 is TGTGCCAGTAGTATAGGGGGACAGGTGAACACTGAAGCTTTCTTT.

This clone was seen more than once but under ten times. This chain links TRBV6-1 with TRBJ2-7; no firm D call. Per germline, CDR1 MNHNS and CDR2 SASEGT. V was clipped by 5 bases and J by 0 bases, with 11 bases between them. The CDR3 covers 14 residues. The CDR3 loop is CASSPTEPSYEQYF. The DNA for the CDR3 is TGTGCCAGCAGTCCGACTGAACCCTCCTACGAGCAGTACTTC.

The genes are TRBV6-5 and TRBJ1-1; TRBD1 might be the D (6 bases). Deletions cut 5 bases from V and 3 bases from J, with 16 bases between. CDR3 length: 15 amino acids. Germline assignment: CDR1 MNHEY and CDR2 SVGAGI. CDR3 loop: CASSPLRGLDTEAFF. The CDR3 bases are TGTGCCAGCAGTCCTCTGAGGGGGTTGGACACTGAAGCTTTCTTT.

The chain carries TRBV9 and TRBJ2-1; 7 nucleotides match TRBD1. J gave up 2 bases and V 0 bases, and 5 bases lay outside the gene matches. Germline CDR1 SGDLS, CDR2 YYNGEE. CDR3 size: 16 residues. The CDR3 region has the DNA TGTGCCAGCAGCGTAGGACAGGGATTCCCCTACAATGAGCAGTTCTTC. It codes for CASSVGQGFPYNEQFF.

The CDR3 nucleotides are TGTGCCAGCAGCCCAGGGGGAGACTATGGCTACACCTTC. Amino acids: CASSPGGDYGYTF. The V gene is TRBV7-3, the J gene TRBJ1-2; 7 nucleotides align to TRBD1. This CDR3 has 13 amino acids. From germline, CDR1 is SGHTA and CDR2 FQGTGA. Losses at the gene ends were 5 bases for V and 3 bases for J; bases not matched to a gene: 3.

The chain uses TRBV28 and TRBJ2-2, with a weak D call TRBD1 (6 bases). The germline gives CDR1 MDHEN, CDR2 SYDVKM. The CDR3 runs to 14 residues. Trimming took off 6 bases at V and 4 bases at J, with 12 bases between the two ends. The CDR3 protein is CASRSGQFTGELFF. The CDR3 DNA is TGTGCCAGCAGAAGTGGACAGTTCACCGGGGAGCTGTTTTTT.

This clone was recorded once. The chain couples TRBV4-2 to TRBJ2-5, with 10 bases lining up with TRBD2. Germline trimming cut 4 bases from V and 5 bases from J; bases unmatched to any gene: 7. The germline V gene has CDR1 LGHNA and CDR2 YNFKEQ. The CDR3 is 15 amino acids. In nucleotides, the CDR3 is TGTGCCAGCAGCCCAGCTAGCGGGAGCGGGGAGACCCAGTACTTC. Translating it yields CASSPASGSGETQYF.

This clone was counted only a few times. V and J are TRBV9 and TRBJ2-3, with TRBD2 matching over 12 bases. The CDR3 extends over 17 amino acids. V shed 4 bases, J shed 4 bases, and the junction held 10 bases outside the gene matches. Looked up from germline, CDR1 is SGDLS and CDR2 is YYNGEE. As DNA, the CDR3 is TGTGCCAGCAGCCCATCGACTAGCGGGAGAAGGTCAGATACGCAGTATTTT. This encodes CASSPSTSGRRSDTQYF.

This sequence joins TRBV13 and TRBJ2-3; 8 nucleotides line up with TRBD1. Trimming removed 0 bases from V and 1 base from J; junction bases left unmatched: 3. The CDR3 spans 16 residues. Germline assignment: CDR1 PRHDT and CDR2 FYEKMQ (reference sequence). The CDR3 spells CASSLGTGDRTDTQYF. The CDR3 bases are TGTGCCAGCAGCTTAGGGACAGGGGATCGCACAGATACGCAGTATTTT.

CDR3 region: CASSLRRGSSTDTQYF. The CDR3 DNA follows: TGTGCCAGCAGCTTAAGGAGGGGCTCTAGCACAGATACGCAGTATTTT. The J gene is TRBJ2-3, the V gene TRBV11-2, with D perhaps TRBD2 (6 bases). Germline-derived CDR1 and CDR2 are SGHAT and FQNNGV. The CDR3 has 16 residues. Trimming left V 2 bases short and J 0 bases short, with 12 bases between.

The chain combines TRBV27 with TRBJ1-1; no definite D call. Per the germline V gene, CDR1 is MNHEY and CDR2 is SMNVEV (reference sequence). The CDR3 covers 14 residues. The V end was cut by 0 bases, the J end by 2 bases, with 7 bases between. The CDR3 DNA reads as TGTGCCAGCAGTTTATCGTCCGCAAACACTGAAGCTTTCTTT. It translates to CASSLSSANTEAFF.

The J gene is TRBJ2-5, the V gene TRBV27; the D is unclear. Between the trimmed V and J ends, which lost 6 bases and 2 bases, there was a span of 4 bases. This CDR3 is built from 11 residues. CDR1 MNHEY and CDR2 SMNVEV come from the germline V gene (reference sequence). The CDR3: CASRKQETQYF. The CDR3 DNA follows: TGTGCCAGCAGAAAACAAGAGACCCAGTACTTC.

This clone is termed medium-sized. The V and J genes are TRBV6-4 and TRBJ2-2; D is undetermined. The CDR3 is 13 residues long. Trimming shortened V by 3 bases and J by 1 base, and 3 bases separated the two germline ends. Germline CDR1 and CDR2: MRHNA and SNTAGT. CDR3: CASSEGNTGELFF. The CDR3 DNA reads TGTGCCAGCAGTGAAGGGAACACCGGGGAGCTGTTTTTT.

The chain couples TRBV6-1 to TRBJ2-7; 7 positions match TRBD1. Germline V CDR1 and CDR2: MNHNS, SASEGT. With V trimmed by 6 bases and J by 0 bases, 8 bases remained unmatched. The length of the CDR3 is 15 residues. The CDR3 sequence is CASRVDRVPSYEQYF. As DNA, the CDR3 is TGTGCCAGCAGAGTAGACAGGGTTCCCTCCTACGAGCAGTACTTC.

This chain uses TRBV7-8 with TRBJ1-5; a weak D match, TRBD1 (5 bases). V shed 3 bases and J shed 6 bases, with 12 bases lying between them. Germline V gene lookup returns CDR1 SGHVS and CDR2 FQNEAQ. This CDR3 contains 14 residues. The chain's CDR3 is CASSLWGGSQPQHF. CDR3 bases: TGTGCCAGCAGCTTGTGGGGGGGGTCTCAGCCCCAGCATTTT.

The chain uses TRBV11-3 and TRBJ1-1; D ambiguous. V dropped 2 bases and J dropped 0 bases, with 4 bases sitting between them. CDR3 length: 13 residues. Germline V gene lookup returns CDR1 SGHNT and CDR2 YENEEA. The CDR3: CASSLYMNTEAFF. CDR3 coding DNA: TGTGCCAGCAGCTTATATATGAACACTGAAGCTTTCTTT.

This clone was counted only a few times. The chain links TRBV5-6 to TRBJ1-3; 7 bases are shared with TRBD1. With V trimmed by 4 bases and J by 2 bases, 6 bases remained unmatched. This CDR3 has 15 residues. CDR1 and CDR2 from the germline V gene are SGHDT and YYEEEE. In DNA form, the CDR3 reads TGTGCCAGCAGCACCGTCGACAGGGCTGGAAACACCATATATTTT. It encodes CASSTVDRAGNTIYF.

V gene TRBV4-3 combines with J gene TRBJ2-1; D may correspond to TRBD1 or TRBD2 (5 bases each). Germline CDR1 is LGHNA and CDR2 is YSLEER. Trimming left V 4 bases short and J 0 bases short, with 13 bases between. The CDR3 contains 16 residues. The CDR3: CASSPTTGPSYNEQFF. Written as DNA, the CDR3 is TGCGCCAGCAGCCCGACGACGGGGCCCTCCTACAATGAGCAGTTCTTC.

This sequence joins TRBV5-1 and TRBJ2-3; either TRBD1 or TRBD2 may fit D (5 bases each). The CDR3 spans 19 residues. V shed 0 bases and J shed 4 bases, with 24 bases lying between them. CDR1 SGHRS and CDR2 YFSETQ come from the germline V gene. The CDR3 DNA follows: TGCGCCAGCAGCTTGGAGGGGACCCTCGGAGGAATTAGATCAGATACGCAGTATTTT. This codes for CASSLEGTLGGIRSDTQYF.